The clone carrying this T cell receptor beta chain was counted only a few times. Its antigen is as yet unknown. The V gene's germline CDR1 is SGHDN and CDR2 FVKESK. V shed 3 bases, J shed 2 bases, and the junction held 8 bases outside the gene matches. The CDR3 consists of 16 residues. This sample is drawn from a study of CD8 T cells in ankylosing spondylitis. Study-wide results and limits: Disease-linked clones reportedly showed significant enrichment in matched ankylosing spondylitis synovial fluid. Certain motif variants had earlier been reported in reactive arthritis synovial fluid and blood. Seemingly characteristic of ankylosing spondylitis blood was a TCR beta motif consisting of about 8 highly homologous variants.

TCRdb re-called the 5' RACE reads with MiXCR, one entry per CDR3 protein. Of approximately 42,000 distinct CDR3 sequences listed, 11% are singletons. The clonotype comes from a male donor with ankylosing spondylitis or in good health (not recorded which). Sequenced input: blood, either unsorted or a sorted T cell fraction (not recorded which). The chain uses TRBV14 and TRBJ2-3, with 7 bases matching TRBD2. CDR3 amino acids: CASSQGTTFFTDTQYF. In DNA, the CDR3 is TGTGCCAGCAGCCAGGGGACTACATTTTTCACAGATACGCAGTATTTT.